This note documents a single TCR beta chain sequence. Its antigen specificity is not known. Base qualities are not recorded, but no much larger clone differs from it by a single base. The sample is drawn from a study of control samples from healthy donors and cancer patients (TCRdb year 2020). Trimming takes 3 bases off V and 4 bases off J; junction bases not matched to a gene: 4. Looking up the germline V gene (reference sequence) yields CDR1 GTSNPN and CDR2 SVGIG. Spanning cysteine to phenylalanine, the CDR3 consists of 13 amino acids. Of the read, only the CDR3 DNA is kept; its 39 bases are in frame from base 1. The library was obtained by the immunoSEQ multiplex PCR assay. TCRdb mirrors the immuneACCESS table, restricted to in-frame sequences. Some clones are absent from its copies; in checked studies, under half trace to an unresolved V gene, and the reason for the others is unknown. The sample table lists fewer than 300,000 clones, approximately 80% of them with a count of one. 10% to 15% of the sample belongs to the ten largest clones.

This sequence was found in an older woman with lung cancer. The V gene is TRBV30 and the J gene is TRBJ2-3, with 7 bases matching TRBD2. The sequencing input was PBMCs. The sequence in DNA is TGTGCCTGGAGCTCACGGGGGGCAGATACGCAGTATTTT. It encodes CAWSSRGADTQYF.